Following are 14 T cell receptor beta chains from one sample sequenced in a study of blood T cell repertoires in COVID-19. Data came from immunoSEQ multiplex PCR; TCRdb stores just in-frame clones and leaves some out. This table holds fewer than 300,000 clones, around 82% found once. Input material: peripheral blood. The receptors derive from a woman between 45 and 65 years old who had recovered from COVID-19.

The chain carries TRBV12-2 and TRBJ1-4. TRBV12-2 is a recognized pseudogene. This CDR3 spans 19 amino acids. CDR3 loop: CASRRLHPEPEILGEKLFF. The CDR3, as DNA: TGTGCAAGTCGCCGACTCCACCCGGAACCAGAAATCTTAGGAGAAAAACTGTTTTTT.

The chain links TRBV2 to TRBJ2-7; 11 bases agree with TRBD1. The CDR3 loop spans 14 amino acids. The germline V gene has CDR1 SNHLY and CDR2 FYNNEI. J was trimmed by 4 bases and V by 6 bases; bases with no gene match: 5. This chain's CDR3 is CASSRTGGVYEQYF. Written as DNA, the CDR3 is TGTGCCAGCAGCCGGACAGGGGGCGTTTACGAGCAGTACTTC.

This clone was observed at least ten times. The V and J genes are TRBV4-1 and TRBJ2-1; tentative D call: TRBD2 (6 bases). The CDR3 runs 16 residues. The V gene lost 0 bases and the J gene lost 1 base, with 10 bases spanning the gap. The germline V gene encodes CDR1 MGHRA and CDR2 YSYEKL. In nucleotides, the CDR3 is TGCGCCAGCAGCCAAGACGGGAGATGGTCCTACAATGAGCAGTTCTTC. Translated: CASSQDGRWSYNEQFF.

The chain joins TRBV19 to TRBJ2-2; 9 bases match TRBD1. The germline CDR1 and CDR2 sequences are LNHDA and SQIVND (reference sequence). The V and J ends lost 5 bases and 4 bases, in that order; junction bases with no gene match: 8. The CDR3 runs to 16 residues. This CDR3 reads CASSAGTGRATGELFF. The DNA of the CDR3 is TGTGCCAGTAGTGCCGGGACAGGGAGAGCCACCGGGGAGCTGTTTTTT.

V usage is TRBV19 and J usage is TRBJ1-2, with a possible D match to TRBD1 (5 bases). This CDR3 is built from 15 residues. Germline V lookup: CDR1 LNHDA, CDR2 SQIVND (reference sequence). Trimming left V 2 bases short and J 4 bases short, with 14 bases between. CDR3 loop: CASSINGGAGYGYTF. The DNA of the CDR3 is TGTGCCAGTAGTATAAACGGCGGGGCTGGCTATGGCTACACCTTC.

The chain's CDR3 is CASSLGEGAGYTF. The CDR3 DNA follows: TGCGCCAGCAGCTTGGGCGAGGGGGCCGGCTACACCTTC. The chain carries TRBV5-1 and TRBJ1-2, with 7 nucleotides matching TRBD1. CDR1 is SGHRS and CDR2 is YFSETQ in the germline V gene. This CDR3 has 13 residues. V shed 0 bases and J 8 bases; nucleotides not matched to a gene: 4.

The rearrangement uses TRBV27 and TRBJ2-6; no clear D gene. This CDR3 is built from 15 residues. The germline V gene has CDR1 MNHEY and CDR2 SMNVEV (reference sequence). Trimming shortened V by 4 bases and J by 0 bases, and 7 bases separated the two germline ends. DNA for the CDR3: TGTGCCAGCAGTTACGGTGGCTCTGGGGCCAACGTCCTGACTTTC. Encoded protein: CASSYGGSGANVLTF.

This clone was seen only once. The DNA of the CDR3 is TGTGCCAGTAGTATAGCCGGGGTGGAGGACCGTCGGTCCGGGGAGCTGTTTTTT. Translation gives CASSIAGVEDRRSGELFF. This chain uses TRBV19 with TRBJ2-2, with D possibly being TRBD2 (5 bases). Deletions cut 1 base from V and 6 bases from J, with 21 bases between. There are 18 residues in the CDR3. Germline V lookup: CDR1 LNHDA, CDR2 SQIVND (reference sequence).

V is TRBV29-1 and J is TRBJ2-1; TRBD2 agrees at 8 bases. Germline V gene lookup returns CDR1 SQVTM and CDR2 ANQGSEA. The CDR3 is 16 residues long. J gave up 7 bases and V 0 bases, and 11 bases lay outside the gene matches. The CDR3 protein is CSVEDASGRPGNEQFF. CDR3 DNA sequence: TGCAGCGTTGAAGATGCCAGCGGGAGACCTGGGAATGAGCAGTTCTTC.

The chain uses TRBV5-1 and TRBJ1-2, with 9 bases identical to TRBD1. CDR1 is SGHRS and CDR2 is YFSETQ in the germline V gene. The CDR3 length is 16 residues. V dropped 4 bases and J dropped 4; count of bases not matched to a gene: 11. In DNA form, the CDR3 reads TGCGCCAGCAGCCTACGGGACAGGGTTTCGGGCTATGGCTACACCTTC. Translation: CASSLRDRVSGYGYTF. Looking up the rest from reference TRBV5-1 and TRBJ1-2 gives the full variable domain: KAGVTQTPRYLIKTRGQQVTLSCSPISGHRSVSWYQQTPGQGLQFLFEYFSETQRNKGNFPGRFSGRQFSNSRSEMNVSTLELGDSALYLCASSLRDRVSGYGYTFGSGTRLTVV.

This clone was recorded a few times. This chain links TRBV15 with TRBJ2-3, with D tentatively TRBD2 (5 bases). This CDR3 has 16 residues. V lost 0 bases and J 3 bases, leaving 13 bases between the germline ends. Per the germline V gene, CDR1 is LNHNV and CDR2 is YYDKDF (reference sequence). The CDR3 nucleotides are TGTGCCACCAGCAGAGATCAAGTCCTAGCAACAGATACGCAGTATTTT. Amino acid sequence: CATSRDQVLATDTQYF.

The genes are TRBV4-3 and TRBJ1-2, with D tentatively TRBD1 (6 bases). The V end was cut by 3 bases, the J end by 2 bases, with 19 bases between. Germline V gives CDR1 LGHNA, CDR2 YSLEER. The CDR3 extends over 17 amino acids. This CDR3 is CASSHLSPGVPNYGYTF. The CDR3 nucleotides read TGCGCCAGCAGCCACCTCTCCCCAGGGGTGCCCAACTATGGCTACACCTTC.

The chain is built from TRBV9 and TRBJ2-1, with 9 bases aligning to TRBD1. Germline CDR1 is SGDLS and CDR2 is YYNGEE. V lost 3 bases to trimming and J lost 6 bases; unmatched junction nucleotides: 10. The CDR3 loop spans 16 amino acids. The CDR3 region is CASSEGTGNFANEQFF. CDR3 bases: TGTGCCAGCAGCGAGGGGACAGGGAATTTCGCCAATGAGCAGTTCTTC.

This rearrangement joins TRBV2 to TRBJ2-3, with TRBD1 as a possible D gene (5 bases). CDR1 SNHLY and CDR2 FYNNEI come from the germline V gene. The V gene lost 5 bases and the J gene lost 1 base, with 10 bases spanning the gap. The length of the CDR3 is 14 residues. CDR3 sequence reads: CASSPGSRTDTQYF. The CDR3 nucleotides read TGTGCCAGCAGTCCAGGGTCACGCACAGATACGCAGTATTTT. The full variable domain, rest sourced from reference TRBV2 and TRBJ2-3, is EPEVTQTPSHQVTQMGQEVILRCVPISNHLYFYWYRQILGQKVEFLVSFYNNEISEKSEIFDDQFSVERPDGSNFTLKIRSTKLEDSAMYFCASSPGSRTDTQYFGPGTRLTVL.